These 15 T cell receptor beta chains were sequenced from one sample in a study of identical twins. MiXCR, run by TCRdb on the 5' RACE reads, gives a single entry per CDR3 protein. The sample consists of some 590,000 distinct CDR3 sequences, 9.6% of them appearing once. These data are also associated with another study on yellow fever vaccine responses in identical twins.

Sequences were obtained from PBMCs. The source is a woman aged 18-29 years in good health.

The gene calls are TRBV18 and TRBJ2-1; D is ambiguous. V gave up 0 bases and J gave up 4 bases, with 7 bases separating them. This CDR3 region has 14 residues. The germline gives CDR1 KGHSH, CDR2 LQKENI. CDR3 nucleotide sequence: TGTGCCAGCTCACCACCTCTTACATACAATGAGCAGTTCTTC. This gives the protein CASSPPLTYNEQFF.

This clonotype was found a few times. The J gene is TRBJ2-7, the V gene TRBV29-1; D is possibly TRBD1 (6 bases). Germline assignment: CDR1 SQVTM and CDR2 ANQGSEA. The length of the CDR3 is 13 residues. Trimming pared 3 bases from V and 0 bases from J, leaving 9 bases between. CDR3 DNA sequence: TGCAGCGTTGACAGGGGAAGCTCCTACGAGCAGTACTTC. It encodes CSVDRGSSYEQYF.

For the CDR3, the DNA is TGCAGCTCAACTGGGGGGGACCCTGAGCAGTTCTTC. Amino acid sequence: CSSTGGDPEQFF. The chain recombines TRBV29-1 with TRBJ2-1; the match to TRBD2 covers 7 bases. The trim removed 8 bases at V and 9 bases at J, leaving 10 bases unmatched. Germline CDR1 SQVTM, CDR2 ANQGSEA. CDR3 length: 12 residues.

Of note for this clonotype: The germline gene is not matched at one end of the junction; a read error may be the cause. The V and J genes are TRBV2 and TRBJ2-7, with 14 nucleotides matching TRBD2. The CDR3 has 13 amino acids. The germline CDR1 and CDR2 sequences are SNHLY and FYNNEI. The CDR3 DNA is TGTGCCAGCAGTTCGGGACTAGCGGGAGTCGCGAGCTTC. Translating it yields CASSSGLAGVASF. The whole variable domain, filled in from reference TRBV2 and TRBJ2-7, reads EPEVTQTPSHQVTQMGQEVILRCVPISNHLYFYWYRQILGQKVEFLVSFYNNEISEKSEIFDDQFSVERPDGSNFTLKIRSTKLEDSAMYFCASSSGLAGVASFGPGTRLTVT.

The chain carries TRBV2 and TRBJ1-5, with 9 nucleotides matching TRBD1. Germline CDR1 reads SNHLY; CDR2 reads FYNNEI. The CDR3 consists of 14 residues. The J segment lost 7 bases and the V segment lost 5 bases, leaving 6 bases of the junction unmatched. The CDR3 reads CASSRQGVGQPQHF. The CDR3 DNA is TGTGCCAGCAGTAGACAGGGGGTAGGACAGCCCCAGCATTTT.

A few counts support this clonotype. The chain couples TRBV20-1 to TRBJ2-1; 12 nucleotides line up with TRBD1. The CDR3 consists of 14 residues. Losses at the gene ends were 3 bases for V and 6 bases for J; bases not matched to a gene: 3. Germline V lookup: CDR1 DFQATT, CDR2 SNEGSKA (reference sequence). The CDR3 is CSARGQGASNEQFF. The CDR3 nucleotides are TGCAGTGCTAGGGGACAGGGGGCCTCCAATGAGCAGTTCTTC.

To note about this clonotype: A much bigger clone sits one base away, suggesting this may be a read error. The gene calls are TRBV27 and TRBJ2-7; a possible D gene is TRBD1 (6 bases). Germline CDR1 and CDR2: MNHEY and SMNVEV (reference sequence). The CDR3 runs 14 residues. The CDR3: CASSSEDSTYEPYF. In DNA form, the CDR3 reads TGTGCCAGCAGTTCTGAGGACAGTACCTACGAGCCGTACTTC.

Written as DNA, the CDR3 is TGTGCCTGGAGTTCTCTAGGGCCGGGGGATGAGCAGTTCTTC. It translates to CAWSSLGPGDEQFF. The J gene is TRBJ2-1, the V gene TRBV30, with D tentatively TRBD2 (6 bases). V was trimmed by 2 bases and J by 8 bases, leaving 16 bases between them. CDR1 is GTSNPN, CDR2 SVGIG, per germline (reference sequence). The CDR3 has 14 amino acids.

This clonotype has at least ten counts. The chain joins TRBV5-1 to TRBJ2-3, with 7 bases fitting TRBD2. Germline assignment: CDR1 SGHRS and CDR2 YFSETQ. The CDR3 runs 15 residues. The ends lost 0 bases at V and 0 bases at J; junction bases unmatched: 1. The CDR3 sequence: CASSLGGGSTDTQYF. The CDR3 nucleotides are TGCGCCAGCAGCTTGGGCGGGGGTAGCACAGATACGCAGTATTTT.

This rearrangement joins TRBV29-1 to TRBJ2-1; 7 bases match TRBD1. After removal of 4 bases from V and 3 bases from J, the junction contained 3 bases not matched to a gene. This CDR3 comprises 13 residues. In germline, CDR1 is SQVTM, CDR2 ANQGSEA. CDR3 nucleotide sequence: TGCAGCGTTGTGGCAGGGGGCTACAATGAGCAGTTCTTC. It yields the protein CSVVAGGYNEQFF.

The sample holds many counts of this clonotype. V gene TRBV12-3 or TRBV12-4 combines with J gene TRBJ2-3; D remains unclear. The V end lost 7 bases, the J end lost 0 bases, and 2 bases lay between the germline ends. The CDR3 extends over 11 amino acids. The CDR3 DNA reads TGTGCCAGCATGAGCACAGATACGCAGTATTTT. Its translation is CASMSTDTQYF.

The CDR3 reads CAVGGDRGPGANVLTF. The CDR3 coding sequence is TGTGCCGTTGGGGGGGACAGGGGGCCTGGGGCCAACGTCCTGACTTTC. The V and J genes are TRBV12-3 or TRBV12-4 and TRBJ2-6, with 12 bases lining up with TRBD1. This CDR3 region has 16 residues. V was pared by 11 bases and J by 2 bases, with 7 bases of the junction left unmatched.

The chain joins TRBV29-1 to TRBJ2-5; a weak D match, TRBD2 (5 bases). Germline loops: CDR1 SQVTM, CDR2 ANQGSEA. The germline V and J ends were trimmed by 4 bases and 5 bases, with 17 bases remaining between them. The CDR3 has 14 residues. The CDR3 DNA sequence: TGCAGCGTTGGGGGAGTCACGATTGGGGAGACCCAGTACTTC. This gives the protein CSVGGVTIGETQYF. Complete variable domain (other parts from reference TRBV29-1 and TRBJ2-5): SAVISQKPSRDICQRGTSLTIQCQVDSQVTMMFWYRQQPGQSLTLIATANQGSEATYESGFVIDKFPISRPNLTFSTLTVSNMSPEDSSIYLCSVGGVTIGETQYFGPGTRLLVL.

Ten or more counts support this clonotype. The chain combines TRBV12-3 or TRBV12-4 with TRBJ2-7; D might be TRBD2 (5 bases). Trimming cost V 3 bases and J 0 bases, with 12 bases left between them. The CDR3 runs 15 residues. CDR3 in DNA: TGTGCCAGCAGTTTTCCGGGGAGCGGCTCCTACGAGCAGTACTTC. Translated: CASSFPGSGSYEQYF.

The DNA of the CDR3 is TGCAGCGTTGAAGATCTTTCTTGGTTAAAAGCTTTCTTT. It encodes CSVEDLSWLKAFF. The chain joins TRBV29-1 to TRBJ1-1; D ambiguous. Deletions cut 0 bases from V and 9 bases from J, with 14 bases between. The V gene's germline CDR1 is SQVTM and CDR2 ANQGSEA. The CDR3 length is 13 residues.